These 29 T cell receptor beta chains were all obtained from the same sample, sequenced in a study of cytomegalovirus exposure and HLA in healthy donors. The study ran its PCR with 60 Vbeta and 13 Jbeta primers. Repertoires were generated with immunoSEQ multiplex PCR, while TCRdb's copy carries only in-frame clones and drops some. The data show approximately 100,000 clones, more than 60% seen once. Sequenced sample: PBMCs. These TCRs come from a man in his forties or fifties in good health and CMV-seronegative.

In DNA, the CDR3 is TGTGCCTGGAGTGGCCGATACGGGGGCAATCAGCCCCAGCATTTT. Translating gives CAWSGRYGGNQPQHF. The chain uses TRBV30 and TRBJ1-5; D unresolved. Germline V gene data show CDR1 as GTSNPN and CDR2 as SVGIG (reference sequence). Trimming removed 1 base at V and 2 bases at J, with 12 bases between. The CDR3 has 15 residues.

V is TRBV6-1 and J is TRBJ2-1; tentative D call: TRBD1 (5 bases). The length of the CDR3 is 14 residues. Germline V lookup: CDR1 MNHNS, CDR2 SASEGT. Trimming removed 2 bases at V and 6 bases at J, with 11 bases between. This chain's CDR3 is CASSEPQGRNEQFF. The CDR3 DNA reads as TGTGCCAGCAGTGAACCTCAGGGCCGCAATGAGCAGTTCTTC.

This clone was found a few times. This rearrangement joins TRBV9 to TRBJ1-3; 7 bases are shared with TRBD1. This CDR3 spans 16 amino acids. Germline values: CDR1 SGDLS, CDR2 YYNGEE. V was pared by 4 bases and J by 2 bases, with 9 bases of the junction left unmatched. The CDR3 loop reads CASSPRQGGTGNTIYF. The CDR3 region has the DNA TGTGCCAGCAGCCCGAGACAGGGAGGAACTGGAAACACCATATATTTT.

The chain combines TRBV9 with TRBJ1-2; D is unresolved. The germline V and J ends were trimmed by 7 bases and 8 bases, with 12 bases remaining between them. The CDR3 sequence is 11 residues long. Looked up from germline, CDR1 is SGDLS and CDR2 is YYNGEE. The CDR3 nucleotides read TGTGCCAGCGGGTTTACGGGAGGCTACACCTTC. Translating gives CASGFTGGYTF. Complete variable domain (other parts from reference TRBV9 and TRBJ1-2): DSGVTQTPKHLITATGQRVTLRCSPRSGDLSVYWYQQSLDQGLQFLIQYYNGEERAKGNILERFSAQQFPDLHSELNLSSLELGDSALYFCASGFTGGYTFGSGTRLTVV.

The chain recombines TRBV16 with TRBJ1-1; tentatively, D is TRBD1 (6 bases). Germline assignment: CDR1 KGHSY and CDR2 FQNENV. CDR3 length: 14 residues. The V end was cut by 5 bases, the J end by 4 bases, with 14 bases between. This CDR3 is CASSELRGSTEAFF. The DNA of the CDR3 is TGTGCCAGCAGCGAACTGAGGGGGAGCACTGAAGCTTTCTTT. Combining the CDR3 with reference TRBV16 and TRBJ1-1 gives the whole variable domain GEEVAQTPKHLVRGEGQKAKLYCAPIKGHSYVFWYQQVLKNEFKFLISFQNENVFDETGMPKERFSAKCLPNSPCSLEIQATKLEDSAVYFCASSELRGSTEAFFGQGTRLTVV.

This chain connects TRBV5-5 to TRBJ1-4, with D hard to call. This CDR3 spans 19 amino acids. V lost 4 bases, J lost 7 bases, and 29 bases lay in between. Germline loops: CDR1 SGHKS, CDR2 YYEKEE (reference sequence). DNA of the CDR3: TGTGCCAGCAGCCCCCTTTCCGGCTATCAGGTCAAAGTACGTGAAAAACTGTTTTTT. Amino acids: CASSPLSGYQVKVREKLFF.

The chain employs TRBV6-5 and TRBJ1-2; 7 positions agree with TRBD1. This CDR3 has 13 amino acids. Per germline, CDR1 MNHEY and CDR2 SVGAGI. V was pared by 5 bases and J by 5 bases, with 5 bases of the junction left unmatched. CDR3 sequence reads: CASSDRAWYGYTF. In DNA, the CDR3 is TGTGCCAGCAGTGACAGGGCCTGGTATGGCTACACCTTC.

This clone was observed a few times. This chain joins TRBV18 and TRBJ2-5; D perhaps matches TRBD1 (5 bases). Trimming removed 6 bases from V and 6 bases from J, with 14 bases in between. Per germline, CDR1 KGHSH and CDR2 LQKENI. The CDR3 loop spans 13 amino acids. CDR3 protein: CASSPGRAQTQYF. The CDR3 DNA reads TGTGCCAGCTCCCCGGGCAGGGCACAGACCCAGTACTTC.

About this clone itself: The same CDR3 arises from other DNA sequences in this sample as well. The rearrangement joins TRBV5-1 to TRBJ2-7, with 7 nucleotides matching TRBD2. Germline V gives CDR1 SGHRS, CDR2 YFSETQ. The CDR3 extends over 13 amino acids. V shed 1 base, J shed 3 bases, and the junction held 1 base outside the gene matches. The CDR3 DNA sequence: TGCGCCAGCAGCTTGCTAGCGGACTACGAGCAGTACTTC. Encoded protein: CASSLLADYEQYF.

This sequence joins TRBV7-2 and TRBJ2-3; 10 nucleotides agree with TRBD2. CDR3 length: 16 residues. Germline CDR1 reads SGHTA; CDR2 reads FQGNSA. V lost 6 bases and J lost 1; bases outside the gene matches: 7. The CDR3: CASRIGLAERTDTQYF. For the CDR3, the DNA is TGTGCCAGCAGAATAGGACTAGCGGAACGCACAGATACGCAGTATTTT. Together with reference TRBV7-2 and TRBJ2-3, the CDR3 gives the full variable domain: GAGVSQSPSNKVTEKGKDVELRCDPISGHTALYWYRQSLGQGLEFLIYFQGNSAPDKSGLPSDRFSAERTGGSVSTLTIQRTQQEDSAVYLCASRIGLAERTDTQYFGPGTRLTVL.

The rearrangement links TRBV7-2 to TRBJ2-3, with D uncertain. With 5 bases removed from V and 7 bases from J, the gap between germline ends came to 19 bases. CDR1 is SGHTA, CDR2 FQGNSA, per germline. CDR3 length equals 15 residues. The CDR3 sequence is CASSLTSRIANTQYF. The CDR3 DNA follows: TGTGCCAGCAGCCTTACGTCCAGGATTGCCAATACGCAGTATTTT.

The chain is built from TRBV27 and TRBJ2-5, with a weak D call TRBD2 (6 bases). Matching the DNA end better, TRBJ2-7 makes the J call doubtful. CDR1 and CDR2 from the germline V gene are MNHEY and SMNVEV (reference sequence). CDR3 length: 15 residues. The CDR3 sequence: CASGSSGSTPYEQYF. The CDR3 DNA follows: TGTGCCAGCGGATCCAGCGGGTCCACCCCCTACGAGCAGTACTTC.

This clone was recorded only once. This chain uses TRBV5-1 with TRBJ2-7, with 9 bases that match TRBD1. The germline V gene has CDR1 SGHRS and CDR2 YFSETQ. Unmatched junction bases numbered 5, after V lost 4 bases and J lost 3 bases. The CDR3 has 14 amino acids. The CDR3 region is CASSVGQGIYEQYF. Here the CDR3 DNA reads TGCGCCAGCAGCGTGGGACAGGGAATCTACGAGCAGTACTTC.

This clone occurred once. A read error may produce the germline difference seen at one junction end. V is TRBV9 and J is TRBJ2-3; the match to TRBD2 covers 12 bases. The CDR3 runs 18 residues. CDR1 is SGDLS and CDR2 is YYNGEE in the germline V gene. The CDR3: CASTVGVGLAGRGDTQYF. DNA of the CDR3: TGTGCCAGCACCGTAGGAGTAGGACTAGCGGGGCGGGGAGATACGCAGTATTTT.

This clone was seen only a few times. The rearrangement uses TRBV6-5 and TRBJ1-6; no firm D call. CDR1 is MNHEY, CDR2 SVGAGI, per germline. The CDR3 covers 15 residues. With 2 bases removed from V and 4 bases from J, the gap between germline ends came to 9 bases. CDR3 in amino acids: CASSYETGYNSPLHF. CDR3 sequence (DNA): TGTGCCAGCAGTTACGAGACGGGATATAATTCACCCCTCCACTTT.

The chain uses TRBV28 and TRBJ2-7; TRBD1 matches 7 bases. Germline V gene sequence: CDR1 MDHEN, CDR2 SYDVKM. V was clipped by 7 bases and J by 5 bases; unmatched bases: 5. The CDR3 covers 12 residues. CDR3 amino acids: CASTDRDHEQYF. CDR3 nucleotide sequence: TGTGCCAGCACAGACAGGGACCACGAGCAGTACTTC.

The V call is TRBV19, the J call TRBJ2-7; 8 bases are a match to TRBD1. Germline V gene sequence: CDR1 LNHDA, CDR2 SQIVND (reference sequence). The CDR3 has 12 residues. Trimming took 11 bases from V and 4 from J; bases not matched to a gene: 7. CDR3 region: CAAPTGGYEQYF. In DNA form, the CDR3 reads TGTGCCGCCCCAACAGGGGGTTACGAGCAGTACTTC.

CDR3 sequence reads: CASTNRASGGANTGELFF. The CDR3 DNA follows: TGTGCCAGCACCAATAGGGCTAGCGGGGGGGCCAACACCGGGGAGCTGTTTTTT. The chain couples TRBV7-9 to TRBJ2-2; the match to TRBD2 covers 12 bases. CDR3 size: 18 residues. The germline CDR1 and CDR2 sequences are SEHNR and FQNEAQ (reference sequence). The ends lost 7 bases at V and 2 bases at J; junction bases unmatched: 11.

The chain recombines TRBV18 with TRBJ2-7; 9 bases agree with TRBD1. The germline V gene has CDR1 KGHSH and CDR2 LQKENI. The CDR3 extends over 20 amino acids. V dropped 0 bases and J dropped 3; count of bases not matched to a gene: 18. The CDR3 loop is CASSPPVYPGQGVSHYEQYF. The CDR3 DNA reads as TGTGCCAGCTCACCACCGGTGTATCCGGGACAGGGAGTGAGCCACTACGAGCAGTACTTC. The full variable domain, rest sourced from reference TRBV18 and TRBJ2-7, is NAGVMQNPRHLVRRRGQEARLRCSPMKGHSHVYWYRQLPEEGLKFMVYLQKENIIDESGMPKERFSAEFPKEGPSILRIQQVVRGDSAAYFCASSPPVYPGQGVSHYEQYFGPGTRLTVT.

The chain employs TRBV5-5 and TRBJ2-1; 9 bases match TRBD2. Germline CDR1 is SGHKS and CDR2 is YYEKEE (reference sequence). The CDR3 totals 15 residues. Germline trimming cut 4 bases from V and 0 bases from J; bases unmatched to any gene: 2. The CDR3 nucleotides are TGTGCCAGCAGCCTTAGCGGGAGCTCCTACAATGAGCAGTTCTTC. Protein: CASSLSGSSYNEQFF. Full variable domain (missing parts from reference TRBV5-5 and TRBJ2-1): DAGVTQSPTHLIKTRGQQVTLRCSPISGHKSVSWYQQVLGQGPQFIFQYYEKEERGRGNFPDRFSARQFPNYSSELNVNALLLGDSALYLCASSLSGSSYNEQFFGPGTRLTVL.

The chain is built from TRBV18 and TRBJ2-7; D uncertain. V dropped 4 bases and J dropped 4 bases, with 14 bases sitting between them. The CDR3 has 14 amino acids. Germline V gene sequence: CDR1 KGHSH, CDR2 LQKENI. The CDR3 spells CASSHYSKVYEQYF. As DNA, the CDR3 is TGTGCCAGCTCACACTATAGCAAGGTTTACGAGCAGTACTTC.

The rearrangement links TRBV2 to TRBJ2-7; D possibly corresponds to TRBD2 (6 bases). V was pared by 8 bases and J by 4 bases, with 33 bases between. The CDR3 has 19 residues. Germline V gene sequence: CDR1 SNHLY, CDR2 FYNNEI. For the CDR3, the DNA is TGTGCCAGCCTCTCCCGCCCCCCTGGGGCTAGCGTGGGGTTATACGAGCAGTACTTC. Residues: CASLSRPPGASVGLYEQYF. The whole variable domain, remainder taken from reference TRBV2 and TRBJ2-7, is EPEVTQTPSHQVTQMGQEVILRCVPISNHLYFYWYRQILGQKVEFLVSFYNNEISEKSEIFDDQFSVERPDGSNFTLKIRSTKLEDSAMYFCASLSRPPGASVGLYEQYFGPGTRLTVT.

The chain combines TRBV4-3 with TRBJ2-2; D uncertain. CDR1 is LGHNA and CDR2 is YSLEER in the germline V gene. The length of the CDR3 is 13 residues. Trimming took 3 bases from V and 1 from J, leaving 3 bases between them. This CDR3 is CASSHQNTGELFF. For the CDR3, the DNA is TGCGCCAGCAGCCATCAGAACACCGGGGAGCTGTTTTTT.

This clone was seen only a few times. This chain links TRBV11-2 with TRBJ2-3, with 8 bases matching TRBD1. The V gene's germline CDR1 is SGHAT and CDR2 FQNNGV. This CDR3 contains 16 residues. Unmatched junction bases numbered 9, after V lost 5 bases and J lost 2 bases. The CDR3 DNA is TGTGCCAGCAGCCATATGGACAGGGTTGCCACAGATACGCAGTATTTT. Translation gives CASSHMDRVATDTQYF.

This chain links TRBV5-1 with TRBJ1-6; 8 bases are shared with TRBD1. Germline trimming cut 1 base from V and 6 bases from J; bases unmatched to any gene: 0. The V gene's germline CDR1 is SGHRS and CDR2 YFSETQ. The CDR3 runs 14 residues. CDR3 protein: CASSLTGGNSPLHF. Here the CDR3 DNA reads TGCGCCAGCAGCTTGACAGGGGGTAATTCACCCCTCCACTTT. The full variable domain, rest sourced from reference TRBV5-1 and TRBJ1-6, is KAGVTQTPRYLIKTRGQQVTLSCSPISGHRSVSWYQQTPGQGLQFLFEYFSETQRNKGNFPGRFSGRQFSNSRSEMNVSTLELGDSALYLCASSLTGGNSPLHFGNGTRLTVT.

V usage is TRBV5-1 and J usage is TRBJ2-5, with 9 bases lining up with TRBD1. The last part of the DNA fits TRBJ2-7 better; the J call may be wrong. The V gene's germline CDR1 is SGHRS and CDR2 YFSETQ. This CDR3 region has 14 residues. The CDR3: CASSPGDRAYEQYF. The CDR3 DNA reads as TGCGCCAGCAGCCCGGGGGACAGGGCCTACGAGCAGTACTTC.

This chain connects TRBV5-1 to TRBJ1-5, with TRBD1 matching 7 bases. CDR3 length equals 15 residues. After removal of 1 base from V and 0 bases from J, the junction contained 1 base not matched to a gene. From germline, CDR1 is SGHRS and CDR2 YFSETQ. CDR3 DNA sequence: TGCGCCAGCAGCTTGACAGGGGATAGCAATCAGCCCCAGCATTTT. This encodes CASSLTGDSNQPQHF.

The gene calls are TRBV7-9 and TRBJ2-5; 8 positions match TRBD2. CDR3 length: 15 amino acids. Germline V lookup: CDR1 SEHNR, CDR2 FQNEAQ (reference sequence). V lost 10 bases and J lost 1; bases outside the gene matches: 11. CDR3 sequence (DNA): TGTGCCACCCACGGGGAGCGGGAGTTCCAAGAGACCCAGTACTTC. Encoded protein: CATHGEREFQETQYF.

Written as DNA, the CDR3 is TGTGCCAGCAGAGGAGCGGACAGGGGATCCTACGAGCAGTACTTC. It codes for CASRGADRGSYEQYF. The rearrangement links TRBV6-5 to TRBJ2-7; 9 bases agree with TRBD1. The ends lost 6 bases at V and 1 base at J; junction bases unmatched: 7. Germline V gene data show CDR1 as MNHEY and CDR2 as SVGAGI. The CDR3 runs 15 residues.